Following are 27 T cell receptor beta chains from one sample sequenced in a study of cytomegalovirus exposure and HLA in healthy donors. The protocol was immunoSEQ multiplex PCR, while the TCRdb copy is restricted to in-frame clones and leaves out a portion. This sample has 60,000 to 70,000 clones; nearly 95% occur once, and the top ten carry less than 6%. The sequenced material came from PBMCs. The receptor source for this set is a man aged 18 to 35 in good health and CMV-seropositive.

This rearrangement joins TRBV6-6 to TRBJ1-5; D may be TRBD1 (6 bases). The CDR3 sequence is 14 residues long. V dropped 7 bases and J dropped 5 bases, with 15 bases sitting between them. Germline V gene sequence: CDR1 MNHNY, CDR2 SVGAGI (reference sequence). The CDR3 is CASKGDIPYQPQHF. CDR3 in DNA: TGTGCCAGCAAGGGGGACATCCCATATCAGCCCCAGCATTTT.

V usage is TRBV15 and J usage is TRBJ1-2, with TRBD1 identical over 10 bases. V shed 3 bases and J 4 bases; nucleotides not matched to a gene: 11. The V gene's germline CDR1 is LNHNV and CDR2 YYDKDF (reference sequence). CDR3 length equals 17 residues. CDR3 DNA: TGTGCCACCAGCAGTCCCGGGGGGACAGGGGAGAGCTATGGCTACACCTTC. Translation: CATSSPGGTGESYGYTF.

V usage is TRBV29-1 and J usage is TRBJ2-7, with 7 positions matching TRBD2. Germline CDR1 reads SQVTM; CDR2 reads ANQGSEA. J gave up 3 bases and V 7 bases, and 3 bases lay outside the gene matches. The CDR3 runs 11 residues. The CDR3 sequence: CSGGGFYEQYF. The CDR3 region has the DNA TGCAGCGGGGGGGGATTCTACGAGCAGTACTTC.

The J gene is TRBJ2-3, the V gene TRBV11-2; D is unclear. V lost 0 bases, J lost 6 bases, and 13 bases lay in between. CDR1 SGHAT and CDR2 FQNNGV come from the germline V gene. The CDR3 length is 15 residues. The CDR3 bases are TGTGCCAGCAGCTTAGATCTTCCGGGTTCGGATACGCAGTATTTT. Translating it yields CASSLDLPGSDTQYF.

The gene calls are TRBV14 and TRBJ2-7; D possibly corresponds to TRBD1 (5 bases). The CDR3 runs 15 residues. From germline, CDR1 is SGHDN and CDR2 FVKESK. The V end lost 2 bases, the J end lost 3 bases, and 14 bases lay between the germline ends. CDR3 loop: CASSQNFQGLYEQYF. The CDR3 coding sequence is TGTGCCAGCAGCCAAAATTTCCAGGGCCTCTACGAGCAGTACTTC.

The rearrangement links TRBV11-3 to TRBJ1-2, with a possible D match to TRBD1 (6 bases). The V end lost 5 bases, the J end lost 8 bases, and 15 bases lay between the germline ends. The CDR3 length is 13 residues. Germline V gene sequence: CDR1 SGHNT, CDR2 YENEEA. The CDR3 sequence: CASSTPGEGGYTF. The CDR3 coding sequence is TGTGCCAGCAGCACACCAGGGGAAGGCGGCTACACCTTC.

V and J are TRBV7-9 and TRBJ2-5, with D unclear. V gave up 1 base and J gave up 2 bases, with 11 bases separating them. The CDR3 totals 15 residues. CDR1 SEHNR and CDR2 FQNEAQ come from the germline V gene (reference sequence). Here the CDR3 DNA reads TGTGCCAGCAGCTTAGTAGTGGGCAAGCAAGAGACCCAGTACTTC. Residues: CASSLVVGKQETQYF.

This sequence joins TRBV5-6 and TRBJ2-1; a weak D match, TRBD2 (6 bases). The CDR3 extends over 16 amino acids. Germline values: CDR1 SGHDT, CDR2 YYEEEE. Trimming shortened V by 0 bases and J by 7 bases, and 17 bases separated the two germline ends. CDR3 residues: CASSLEFGAGRNEQFF. CDR3 nucleotide sequence: TGTGCCAGCAGCTTGGAATTTGGGGCAGGGAGGAATGAGCAGTTCTTC.

The V and J genes are TRBV19 and TRBJ2-1, with no clear D. V dropped 3 bases and J dropped 6 bases, with 15 bases sitting between them. Germline loops: CDR1 LNHDA, CDR2 SQIVND (reference sequence). This CDR3 has 15 residues. CDR3 sequence (DNA): TGTGCCAGTAGTATTATCCCCCTCACCGGCAATGAGCAGTTCTTC. This translates into CASSIIPLTGNEQFF. Together with reference TRBV19 and TRBJ2-1, the CDR3 gives the full variable domain: DGGITQSPKYLFRKEGQNVTLSCEQNLNHDAMYWYRQDPGQGLRLIYYSQIVNDFQKGDIAEGYSVSREKKESFPLTVTSAQKNPTAFYLCASSIIPLTGNEQFFGPGTRLTVL.

The genes are TRBV5-1 and TRBJ1-2; D is ambiguous. Deletions cut 2 bases from V and 13 bases from J, with 15 bases between. Germline values: CDR1 SGHRS, CDR2 YFSETQ. The CDR3 sequence is 12 residues long. The CDR3 protein is CASSFEAEDATF. CDR3 bases: TGCGCCAGCAGCTTTGAGGCCGAGGATGCCACCTTC.

The chain links TRBV19 to TRBJ2-3; 9 bases align to TRBD1. Germline trimming cut 4 bases from V and 0 bases from J; bases unmatched to any gene: 11. The CDR3 runs 18 residues. Germline loops: CDR1 LNHDA, CDR2 SQIVND (reference sequence). This CDR3 reads CASSTRLRDRASTDTQYF. CDR3 sequence (DNA): TGTGCCAGTAGTACTCGACTCCGGGACAGGGCTAGCACAGATACGCAGTATTTT.

The chain combines TRBV28 with TRBJ2-7; possible D gene TRBD1, 5 bases. CDR1 is MDHEN and CDR2 is SYDVKM in the germline V gene. The CDR3 is made up of 15 amino acids. With 4 bases removed from V and 2 bases from J, the gap between germline ends came to 15 bases. Here the CDR3 DNA reads TGTGCCAGCAGTTATCTAGGACAAGGGACCTACGAGCAGTACTTC. Its protein product is CASSYLGQGTYEQYF.

This chain links TRBV5-1 with TRBJ1-4, with 9 bases fitting TRBD1. V shed 4 bases, J shed 8 bases, and the junction held 9 bases outside the gene matches. Germline V gene data show CDR1 as SGHRS and CDR2 as YFSETQ. The CDR3 sequence is 15 residues long. CDR3 amino acids: CASSGTGGLGEKLFF. The CDR3 DNA reads TGCGCCAGCAGCGGAACAGGGGGCTTGGGCGAAAAACTGTTTTTT.

The rearrangement joins TRBV11-2 to TRBJ2-3; unclear D gene. In germline, CDR1 is SGHAT, CDR2 FQNNGV. The CDR3 length is 16 residues. The V end was cut by 5 bases, the J end by 0 bases, with 15 bases between. The CDR3 bases are TGTGCCAGCAGCCCTGGAAGGCGGATTAGCACAGATACGCAGTATTTT. This translates into CASSPGRRISTDTQYF.

This clone was recorded a few times. The chain combines TRBV5-4 with TRBJ2-2; D gene ambiguous. The CDR3 has 13 residues. The V end lost 4 bases, the J end lost 4 bases, and 8 bases lay between the germline ends. Per germline, CDR1 SGHNT and CDR2 YYREEE (reference sequence). CDR3 amino acids: CASSQQFTGELFF. The CDR3 bases are TGTGCCAGCAGCCAACAGTTCACCGGGGAGCTGTTTTTT.

CDR3 residues: CASSYRGRATEAFF. Written as DNA, the CDR3 is TGTGCCAGCAGTTACAGGGGGAGGGCCACTGAAGCTTTCTTT. The V and J genes are TRBV6-5 and TRBJ1-1; possibly TRBD1 for D (6 bases). From germline, CDR1 is MNHEY and CDR2 SVGAGI. V was cut by 2 bases and J by 4 bases, with 11 bases left in between. The CDR3 sequence is 14 residues long.

The chain recombines TRBV9 with TRBJ2-7; D perhaps matches TRBD2 (7 bases). The CDR3 spans 15 residues. V lost 0 bases, J lost 4 bases, and 14 bases lay in between. Germline V gene sequence: CDR1 SGDLS, CDR2 YYNGEE. Here the CDR3 reads CASSVGFGGQYEQYF. As DNA, the CDR3 is TGTGCCAGCAGCGTAGGATTCGGGGGGCAGTACGAGCAGTACTTC.

V and J are TRBV19 and TRBJ1-2; 7 nucleotides line up with TRBD1. Germline values: CDR1 LNHDA, CDR2 SQIVND (reference sequence). Unmatched junction bases numbered 6, after V lost 10 bases and J lost 4 bases. The length of the CDR3 is 12 residues. This CDR3 is CATRQGGYGYTF. The CDR3 DNA reads as TGTGCCACTAGACAGGGCGGCTATGGCTACACCTTC.

The chain links TRBV6-1 to TRBJ2-7; D gene uncertain. Germline-derived CDR1 and CDR2 are MNHNS and SASEGT. Trimming removed 2 bases from V and 5 bases from J, with 10 bases in between. The CDR3 loop spans 13 amino acids. This CDR3 is CASSEFPRDEQYF. CDR3 nucleotides: TGTGCCAGCAGTGAATTCCCCCGGGACGAGCAGTACTTC.

The chain carries TRBV19 and TRBJ1-1, with D perhaps matching TRBD1 (6 bases). The CDR3 runs 14 residues. V gave up 1 base and J gave up 5 bases, with 11 bases separating them. Germline V lookup: CDR1 LNHDA, CDR2 SQIVND (reference sequence). CDR3 in amino acids: CASSIAARGTEAFF. The CDR3 DNA reads TGTGCCAGTAGTATAGCGGCCAGGGGTACTGAAGCTTTCTTT.

This sequence joins TRBV6-5 and TRBJ2-7, with 8 bases matching TRBD1. With 0 bases clipped from V and 4 bases from J, the junction kept 8 bases outside the gene matches. This CDR3 comprises 16 residues. Germline V lookup: CDR1 MNHEY, CDR2 SVGAGI. In DNA, the CDR3 is TGTGCCAGCAGTTACTCGACAGGGGAAATTCTATACGAGCAGTACTTC. It is translated as CASSYSTGEILYEQYF.

The chain is built from TRBV7-9 and TRBJ1-2; TRBD1 might be the D (6 bases). Per germline, CDR1 SEHNR and CDR2 FQNEAQ (reference sequence). CDR3 size: 16 residues. V was trimmed by 6 bases and J by 4 bases, leaving 21 bases between them. CDR3 amino acids: CASRPTTTGTRYGYTF. The CDR3 bases are TGTGCCAGCAGACCGACAACGACCGGGACACGCTATGGCTACACCTTC.

The chain combines TRBV9 with TRBJ2-1; TRBD2 agrees at 8 bases. CDR1 and CDR2 (germline): SGDLS, YYNGEE. The trim removed 2 bases at V and 0 bases at J, leaving 13 bases unmatched. The CDR3 consists of 19 residues. CDR3 loop: CASSVTPPLGTSSYNEQFF. CDR3 DNA: TGTGCCAGCAGCGTCACTCCCCCTCTTGGGACTAGCTCCTACAATGAGCAGTTCTTC.

This chain links TRBV6-6 with TRBJ1-2, with a tentative D call TRBD1 (5 bases). Between the trimmed V and J ends, which lost 6 bases and 2 bases, there was a span of 13 bases. The CDR3 spans 14 residues. The germline CDR1 and CDR2 sequences are MNHNY and SVGAGI (reference sequence). CDR3 in DNA: TGTGCCAGCAGCCTGACAGACACAAACTATGGCTACACCTTC. Protein product: CASSLTDTNYGYTF.

The rearrangement joins TRBV5-1 to TRBJ2-6; D ambiguous. The V end was cut by 5 bases, the J end by 2 bases, with 11 bases between. CDR3 length equals 15 residues. Germline V CDR1 and CDR2: SGHRS, YFSETQ. The CDR3 loop reads CASRLSTAGANVLTF. The CDR3 region has the DNA TGCGCCAGCAGGCTTTCAACGGCTGGGGCCAACGTCCTGACTTTC. The full variable domain, its missing parts supplied by reference TRBV5-1 and TRBJ2-6, is KAGVTQTPRYLIKTRGQQVTLSCSPISGHRSVSWYQQTPGQGLQFLFEYFSETQRNKGNFPGRFSGRQFSNSRSEMNVSTLELGDSALYLCASRLSTAGANVLTFGAGSRLTVL.

This clone was counted only a few times. The genes are TRBV7-3 and TRBJ2-3; TRBD2 might be the D (7 bases). With 3 bases removed from V and 4 bases from J, the gap between germline ends came to 26 bases. The length of the CDR3 is 19 residues. Germline CDR1 and CDR2: SGHTA and FQGTGA. The CDR3 protein is CASSFRGPWAGERPDTQYF. For the CDR3, the DNA is TGTGCCAGCAGCTTCCGGGGGCCGTGGGCGGGAGAGCGTCCAGATACGCAGTATTTT.

This chain joins TRBV19 and TRBJ1-1; maybe TRBD1 (6 bases). The germline V gene has CDR1 LNHDA and CDR2 SQIVND (reference sequence). This CDR3 has 15 amino acids. With 6 bases removed from V and 0 bases from J, the gap between germline ends came to 14 bases. The DNA for the CDR3 is TGTGCCAGTAGATCTAACAGGGAAGTGAACACTGAAGCTTTCTTT. Protein sequence: CASRSNREVNTEAFF.